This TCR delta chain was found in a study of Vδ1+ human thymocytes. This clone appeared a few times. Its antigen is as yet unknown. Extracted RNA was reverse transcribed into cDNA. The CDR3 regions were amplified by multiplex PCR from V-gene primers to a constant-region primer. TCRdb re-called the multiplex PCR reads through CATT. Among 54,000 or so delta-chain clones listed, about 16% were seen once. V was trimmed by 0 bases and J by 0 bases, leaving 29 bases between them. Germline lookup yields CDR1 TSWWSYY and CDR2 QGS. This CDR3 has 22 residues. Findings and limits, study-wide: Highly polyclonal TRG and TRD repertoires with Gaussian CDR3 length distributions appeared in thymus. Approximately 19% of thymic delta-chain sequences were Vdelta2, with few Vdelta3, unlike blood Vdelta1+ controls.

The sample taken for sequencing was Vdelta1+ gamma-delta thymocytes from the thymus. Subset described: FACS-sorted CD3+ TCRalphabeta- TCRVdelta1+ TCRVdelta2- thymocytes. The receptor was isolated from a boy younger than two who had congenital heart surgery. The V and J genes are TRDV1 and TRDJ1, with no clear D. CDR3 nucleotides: TGTGCTCTTGGGGAACTATTGGTCCCTTTCGTGGGCATACTTTTGGACACCGATAAACTCATCTTT. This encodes CALGELLVPFVGILLDTDKLIF.